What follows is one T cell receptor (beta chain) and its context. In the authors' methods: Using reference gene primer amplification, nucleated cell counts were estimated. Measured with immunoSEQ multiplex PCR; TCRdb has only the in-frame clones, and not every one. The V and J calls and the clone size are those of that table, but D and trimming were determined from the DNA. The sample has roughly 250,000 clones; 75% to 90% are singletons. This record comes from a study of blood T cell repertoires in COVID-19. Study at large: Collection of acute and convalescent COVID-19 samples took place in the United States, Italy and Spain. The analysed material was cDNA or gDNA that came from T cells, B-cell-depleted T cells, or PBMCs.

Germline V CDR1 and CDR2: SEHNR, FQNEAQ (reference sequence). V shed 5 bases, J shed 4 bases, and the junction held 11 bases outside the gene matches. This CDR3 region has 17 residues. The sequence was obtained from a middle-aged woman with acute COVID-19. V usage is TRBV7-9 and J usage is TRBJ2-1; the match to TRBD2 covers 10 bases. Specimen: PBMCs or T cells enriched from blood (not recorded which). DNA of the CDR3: TGTGCCAGCAGCCCCTCTAGCGGGAGTCAAGCTTACAATGAGCAGTTCTTC. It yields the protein CASSPSSGSQAYNEQFF.